The 22 T cell receptor beta chains in this list originate from one sample, sequenced in a study of T-cell memory formation after mild COVID-19. TCRdb reprocessed the 5' RACE reads via MiXCR and lists one record per CDR3 protein. This repertoire shows 90,000 to 130,000 distinct CDR3 sequences, 15% to 20% found once; its top ten account for roughly 6%. The sample comprised PBMCs or a T cell subset sorted from them (not recorded which). These TCRs come from a man in his late teens or twenties who had mild COVID-19 (a few samples of this study predate the infection). Cell type and time point are not known.

As DNA, the CDR3 is TGTGCCAGCAGCTCCTGGGACACATGGGGGCAAAAACTGTTTTTT. This translates into CASSSWDTWGQKLFF. J is TRBJ1-4 and V is TRBV7-2, with a weak D call TRBD1 (6 bases). Germline CDR1 reads SGHTA; CDR2 reads FQGNSA. V was cut by 4 bases and J by 9 bases, with 18 bases left in between. The CDR3 loop spans 15 amino acids.

This clonotype was seen only a few times. V and J are TRBV5-1 and TRBJ2-1; 13 positions agree with TRBD2. This CDR3 spans 17 amino acids. V shed 4 bases and J 0 bases; nucleotides not matched to a gene: 4. CDR1 SGHRS and CDR2 YFSETQ come from the germline V gene. In nucleotides, the CDR3 is TGCGCCAGCAGCCGAGGGACTAGCGGGGTCTCCTACAATGAGCAGTTCTTC. Its translation: CASSRGTSGVSYNEQFF.

The chain employs TRBV5-1 and TRBJ2-2; D is uncertain. Per germline, CDR1 SGHRS and CDR2 YFSETQ. The CDR3 has 14 amino acids. V lost 4 bases and J 7 bases, leaving 14 bases between the germline ends. The CDR3 nucleotides are TGCGCCAGCAGCCGGCCCCCCCCGGGCGGGGAGCTGTTTTTT. Its protein product is CASSRPPPGGELFF.

This chain uses TRBV4-1 with TRBJ1-1, with no clear D. Germline assignment: CDR1 MGHRA and CDR2 YSYEKL. V was cut by 4 bases and J by 0 bases, with 9 bases left in between. The CDR3 has 14 residues. This CDR3 is CASSPRALNTEAFF. The CDR3 DNA reads as TGCGCCAGCAGCCCTAGAGCTTTGAACACTGAAGCTTTCTTT.

This clonotype was counted a few times. The chain employs TRBV12-3 or TRBV12-4 and TRBJ2-1; D unclear. V lost 6 bases and J lost 6, with 18 bases in between. The CDR3 has 15 amino acids. The CDR3 spells CASRSLSSPGNEQFF. As DNA, the CDR3 is TGTGCCAGCAGGTCTCTAAGTTCCCCTGGCAATGAGCAGTTCTTC.

The table lists this clonotype with a few counts. The gene calls are TRBV12-3 or TRBV12-4 and TRBJ1-5; a possible D gene is TRBD1 (6 bases). V was clipped by 6 bases and J by 5 bases, with 11 bases between them. The length of the CDR3 is 13 residues. The CDR3 protein is CASRRQADQPQHF. The CDR3 nucleotides read TGTGCCAGCAGACGACAGGCGGATCAGCCCCAGCATTTT.

This clonotype was seen a few times. The genes are TRBV29-1 and TRBJ2-2; maybe TRBD1 (6 bases). CDR1 and CDR2 (germline): SQVTM, ANQGSEA. Trimming removed 6 bases from V and 3 bases from J, with 14 bases in between. The CDR3 totals 14 residues. As DNA, the CDR3 is TGCAGCGTCGAAAGACAGGAACACACCGGGGAGCTGTTTTTT. This codes for CSVERQEHTGELFF.

The rearrangement links TRBV14 to TRBJ1-2; 12 nucleotides agree with TRBD1. V dropped 5 bases and J dropped 8; count of bases not matched to a gene: 9. Germline loops: CDR1 SGHDN, CDR2 FVKESK. This CDR3 region has 15 residues. The CDR3, as DNA: TGTGCCAGCAGCAACCCGGGACAGGGGGCGGAGGGCTACACCTTC. It encodes CASSNPGQGAEGYTF.

This clonotype was detected only a few times. This chain joins TRBV10-3 and TRBJ2-5; D is uncertain. V lost 6 bases, J lost 0 bases, and 8 bases lay in between. The CDR3 is made up of 13 amino acids. Germline-derived CDR1 and CDR2 are ENHRY and SYGVKD. CDR3 DNA sequence: TGTGCCATCAGCCTGGCGGACCAAGAGACCCAGTACTTC. Protein product: CAISLADQETQYF.

This clonotype was counted only a few times. V usage is TRBV5-1 and J usage is TRBJ1-5; 7 bases line up with TRBD1. The CDR3 covers 14 residues. The trim removed 3 bases at V and 9 bases at J, leaving 9 bases unmatched. Germline V CDR1 and CDR2: SGHRS, YFSETQ. The CDR3 sequence is CASSSGTAFGPQHF. DNA for the CDR3: TGCGCCAGCAGCTCCGGGACAGCCTTCGGGCCCCAGCATTTT.

The chain has TRBV11-3 and TRBJ2-2; TRBD1 agrees at 8 bases. The CDR3 has 15 residues. Trimming removed 4 bases from V and 6 bases from J; junction bases left unmatched: 7. Germline assignment: CDR1 SGHNT and CDR2 YENEEA. As DNA, the CDR3 is TGTGCCAGCAGCTGGACAGGGCTTAGGTCCGGGGAGCTGTTTTTT. It is translated as CASSWTGLRSGELFF.

The chain employs TRBV20-1 and TRBJ2-3; D might be TRBD2 (5 bases). Germline V lookup: CDR1 DFQATT, CDR2 SNEGSKA (reference sequence). Trimming took 3 bases from V and 4 from J, leaving 11 bases between them. The CDR3 sequence is 13 residues long. CDR3 region: CSASKRGADTQYF. The CDR3 DNA is TGCAGTGCTAGCAAACGGGGTGCAGATACGCAGTATTTT.

This clonotype was detected a few times. The rearrangement uses TRBV5-1 and TRBJ1-2, with a possible D match to TRBD1 (5 bases). Trimming shortened V by 1 base and J by 4 bases, and 8 bases separated the two germline ends. Germline-derived CDR1 and CDR2 are SGHRS and YFSETQ. This CDR3 spans 13 amino acids. CDR3 sequence reads: CASSLPGLYGYTF. Here the CDR3 DNA reads TGCGCCAGCAGCTTGCCAGGGCTCTATGGCTACACCTTC.

V usage is TRBV24-1 and J usage is TRBJ2-3, with 8 positions matching TRBD2. The CDR3 spans 16 residues. Germline CDR1 reads KGHDR; CDR2 reads SFDVKD. J was trimmed by 1 base and V by 3 bases; bases with no gene match: 5. CDR3 residues: CATSDIVAGRTDTQYF. CDR3 DNA: TGTGCCACCAGTGATATCGTAGCGGGGCGCACAGATACGCAGTATTTT.

The table lists this clonotype with a few counts. The CDR3 reads CSAPMGQGLNTEAFF. The CDR3 nucleotides read TGCAGTGCTCCAATGGGACAGGGCTTGAACACTGAAGCTTTCTTT. This rearrangement joins TRBV20-1 to TRBJ1-1; 9 nucleotides align to TRBD1. With V trimmed by 5 bases and J by 0 bases, 7 bases remained unmatched. The CDR3 totals 15 residues. Per the germline V gene, CDR1 is DFQATT and CDR2 is SNEGSKA (reference sequence).

In this sample, this clonotype turned up a few times. The chain uses TRBV7-3 and TRBJ2-3; D is unclear. V dropped 5 bases and J dropped 0 bases, with 15 bases sitting between them. The CDR3 covers 16 residues. The germline V gene has CDR1 SGHTA and CDR2 FQGTGA. The DNA for the CDR3 is TGTGCCAGCAGCAAGTCGGCACTCAGAAGCACAGATACGCAGTATTTT. Its translation: CASSKSALRSTDTQYF.

V gene TRBV20-1 combines with J gene TRBJ1-1; 8 bases are shared with TRBD1. The CDR3 is 15 amino acids. Germline V CDR1 and CDR2: DFQATT, SNEGSKA (reference sequence). Trimming removed 5 bases from V and 4 bases from J; junction bases left unmatched: 12. CDR3 sequence reads: CSAADSQGAGTEAFF. CDR3 DNA: TGCAGTGCTGCTGACTCTCAGGGGGCAGGCACTGAAGCTTTCTTT.

The rearrangement links TRBV7-8 to TRBJ2-7, with 9 bases that match TRBD1. CDR3 size: 14 residues. Germline V CDR1 and CDR2: SGHVS, FQNEAQ. With V trimmed by 4 bases and J by 1 base, 2 bases remained unmatched. The CDR3 bases are TGTGCCAGCAGCTCACAGGGGGCGTCCTACGAGCAGTACGTC. Translating gives CASSSQGASYEQYV.

There are a few counts of this clonotype. The chain combines TRBV3-1 with TRBJ2-5; D possibly corresponds to TRBD2 (6 bases). The CDR3 is 15 amino acids. CDR1 and CDR2 (germline): LGHDT, YNNKEL (reference sequence). V dropped 0 bases and J dropped 5 bases, with 13 bases sitting between them. The CDR3 nucleotides are TGTGCCAGCAGCCAAGATTACGCGGGGCGGGAGACCCAGTACTTC. This encodes CASSQDYAGRETQYF.

The chain couples TRBV12-3 or TRBV12-4 to TRBJ1-2; no clear D gene. V lost 1 base, J lost 4 bases, and 4 bases lay in between. The CDR3 totals 12 residues. CDR3 protein: CASSLVRYGYTF. The CDR3 region has the DNA TGTGCCAGCAGTTTAGTGCGCTATGGCTACACCTTC.

The rearrangement links TRBV7-8 to TRBJ1-1; D is ambiguous. The germline gives CDR1 SGHVS, CDR2 FQNEAQ. The V and J ends lost 1 base and 0 bases respectively, with 9 bases between them. The CDR3 has 15 residues. CDR3 coding DNA: TGTGCCAGCAGCTTAGAGAGGGTCATGAACACTGAAGCTTTCTTT. Translating gives CASSLERVMNTEAFF.

This clonotype came up a few times. The gene calls are TRBV29-1 and TRBJ2-3, with 9 bases aligning to TRBD2. From germline, CDR1 is SQVTM and CDR2 ANQGSEA. V lost 5 bases to trimming and J lost 1 base; unmatched junction nucleotides: 10. This CDR3 spans 16 amino acids. CDR3 bases: TGCAGCGTTAGAGCGGGGGGCATACTTGGCACAGATACGCAGTATTTT. Its translation is CSVRAGGILGTDTQYF.